This TCR beta chain appears in the sequencing data of a study of T cell responses to AZD1222 COVID-19 vaccine. Assay: immunoSEQ multiplex PCR; the TCRdb copy retains only in-frame clones and omits some. This sample has about 97,000 clones, with about 86% found just once. V was trimmed by 3 bases and J by 3 bases, leaving 14 bases between them. Germline CDR1 DFQATT, CDR2 SNEGSKA (reference sequence). This CDR3 is 15 amino acids long. J is TRBJ1-4 and V is TRBV20-1; a possible D gene is TRBD1 (6 bases). The TCR originated in an adult in good health. Specimen: peripheral blood, collected on day 0 of AZD1222 vaccination. In DNA form, the CDR3 reads TGCAGTGCTAGTCCCGGGCAGGGGTCTAATGAAAAACTGTTTTTT. Translated: CSASPGQGSNEKLFF.